The following is a TCR beta chain sequence with its context. Per the study methods: Sampled TCR counts reached a median of around 94,000 per sample, with values ranging from about 23,224 to 700,000. TCRdb re-derived calls from the RACE reads in MiXCR, one entry per CDR3 protein. Clone size and V and J calls follow TCRdb, not the original study. The table shows just over 80,000 distinct CDR3 sequences, with about 10% occurring only once. The data originate from a study of human T cells and chemical hapten exposure. Time point in this sample: patch test 1, 2 weeks after DPC sensitization. Treatment described: therapeutic diphenylcyclopropenone sensitization with weekly scalp DPC. This CDR3 spans 12 amino acids. The germline V gene has CDR1 SQVTM and CDR2 ANQGSEA. V lost 5 bases to trimming and J lost 5 bases, with 10 bases between them.

The chain has TRBV29-1 and TRBJ1-5; D unresolved. The TCR sequence derives from a woman aged 45-65 years with alopecia areata. Some clones in this sample may be carry-over from other donors' samples. Sequences were derived from whole blood, sampled in connection with sensitization to the hapten diphenylcyclopropenone (DPC). CDR3 bases: TGCAGCGTTCAATCCGGGGATCAGCCCCAGCATTTT. Protein product: CSVQSGDQPQHF.